This entry describes one TCR beta chain. The sample is drawn from a study of control samples from healthy donors and cancer patients. From germline, CDR1 is GTSNPN and CDR2 SVGIG (reference sequence). Trimming cost V 2 bases and J 7 bases; bases outside gene matches: 11. The CDR3 covers 16 residues. The data were produced by immunoSEQ multiplex PCR, yet TCRdb's version contains in-frame clones alone and is incomplete. Counted here are 150,000 to 200,000 clones, 90% to 95% occurring once; the ten biggest clones make up around 15%. The sequence was collected from a man between 60 and 70 years old with colorectal cancer. V usage is TRBV30 and J usage is TRBJ1-6; 7 positions agree with TRBD1. The sequencing sample was made of PBMCs. CDR3 sequence reads: CAWSRPLLTGNSPLHF. DNA for the CDR3: TGTGCCTGGAGTCGACCTCTCCTGACAGGGAATTCACCCCTCCACTTT.